The rows below give T cell receptor beta chains drawn from one sample of a study of blood T cell repertoires in COVID-19. Only in-frame clones appear in the TCRdb table, and some are missing; sequencing was by immunoSEQ multiplex PCR. The sample lists about 280,000 clones, around 90% occurring once. Sequenced input: peripheral blood. The receptors here all came from a man between 18 and 35 years old with active or convalescent COVID-19. Both conserved end residues are part of each CDR3. The D gene is left open where the match is weak. Rows may omit the clone size; those that give it use once, few, many or a size class.

>NA|TRBJ2-3|TRBV5-1|NA
TGCGCCAGCAGCTTGGGACAGGCAGATACGCAGTATTTT
CASSLGQADTQYF
>NA|TRBJ1-2|TRBV25-1|TRBD1
TGTGCCAGCTCTACCCCCCGCGGGCAGGGGGCACCCGATGGCTACACCTTC
CASSTPRGQGAPDGYTF
>NA|TRBJ1-2|TRBV5-1|TRBD1
TGCGCCAGCGCCAAGCAGGGGGCGCGTGGCTACACCTTC
CASAKQGARGYTF
>once|TRBJ2-7|TRBV18|NA
TGTGCCAGCTCACCCCAGAAGACTCGGTACGAGCAGTACTTC
CASSPQKTRYEQYF
>NA|TRBJ2-2|TRBV5-6|NA
TGTGCCAGCAGCTTGGTAACAGGCACCGGGGAGCTGTTTTTT
CASSLVTGTGELFF
>NA|TRBJ1-2|TRBV20-1|NA
TGCAGTGCTCGACAGGTGGGCTACACCTTC
CSARQVGYTF
>NA|TRBJ2-7|TRBV12-3/TRBV12-4|NA
TGTGCCAGCAGTTTAACCGGTATCTACGAGCAGTACTTC
CASSLTGIYEQYF
>NA|TRBJ2-1|TRBV5-1|NA
TGCGCCAGCAGCTTGGGGCCTGTCAATGAGCAGTTCTTC
CASSLGPVNEQFF
>NA|TRBJ1-1|TRBV5-5|NA
TGTGCCAGCAGCCCGGTGCTTTTCATGAACACTGAAGCTTTCTTT
CASSPVLFMNTEAFF
>NA|TRBJ1-3|TRBV28|NA
TGTGCCAGCAGTTTAACAGGGACAAGGATCTCTGGAAACACCATATATTTT
CASSLTGTRISGNTIYF
>NA|TRBJ1-2|TRBV12-3/TRBV12-4|NA
TGTGCCAGCAGTTTGGGCGTTCCTGGCTACACCTTC
CASSLGVPGYTF
>NA|TRBJ1-2|TRBV4-1|TRBD1
TGCGCCAGCAGCCAAGTATGGGGGGACAGTATCTACACCTTC
CASSQVWGDSIYTF
>NA|TRBJ2-7|TRBV10-2|TRBD1
TGCGCCAGCACTAGACAGGGCTACGAGCAGTACTTC
CASTRQGYEQYF
>NA|TRBJ2-3|TRBV19|NA
TGTGCCAGTAGTATAAGGGGAATCACAGATACGCAGTATTTT
CASSIRGITDTQYF
>NA|TRBJ1-5|TRBV21-1|NA
TGTGCCAGCGAGAAGGGACAGGGTAACCTTAGCAATCAGCCCCAGCATTTT
CASEKGQGNLSNQPQHF
>NA|TRBJ2-7|TRBV10-3|NA
TGTGCCATCAGTTACGGGGACGAGCAGTACTTC
CAISYGDEQYF
>NA|TRBJ2-1|TRBV4-1|TRBD2
TGCGCCAGCAGCCCGGGACTAGCGGGGCTTTTTAACTCCTACAATGAGCAGTTCTTC
CASSPGLAGLFNSYNEQFF
>NA|TRBJ2-2|TRBV4-1|NA
TGCGCCAGCAGCCAAGTGGGGCGTTGGACCGGGGAGCTGTTTTTT
CASSQVGRWTGELFF
>NA|TRBJ2-1|TRBV12-3/TRBV12-4|TRBD2
TGTGCCAGCAGCCGCGGGGGGGAAGTGCAGTTCTTC
CASSRGGEVQFF
>NA|TRBJ1-5|TRBV27|TRBD1
TGTGCCAGCATCATGAACAGGGGGTATAGCAATCAGCCCCAGCATTTT
CASIMNRGYSNQPQHF
>NA|TRBJ1-4|TRBV4-1|NA
TGCGCCAGCAGCCAAGAGGCCCAAACTAATGAAAAACTGTTTTTT
CASSQEAQTNEKLFF
>once|TRBJ1-6|TRBV6-5|TRBD1
TGTGCCAGCACCTCCGGGACAGATAATTCACCCCTCCACTTT
CASTSGTDNSPLHF
>NA|TRBJ2-7|TRBV5-1|TRBD1
TGCGCCAGCAGCACGACAGGGGACGAGCAGTACTTC
CASSTTGDEQYF
>NA|TRBJ1-2|TRBV5-4|TRBD1
TGTGCCAGCAGCCCAGGACAGGGCGGCTACACCTTC
CASSPGQGGYTF
>NA|TRBJ2-2|TRBV7-2|TRBD2
TGTGCCAGCAGCTTACTAGCGGGGGGGCCCACCGGGGAGCTGTTTTTT
CASSLLAGGPTGELFF
>NA|TRBJ2-1|TRBV25-1|NA
TGTGCCAGCACACTAGGGGCCGGGGGCAATGAGCAGTTCTTC
CASTLGAGGNEQFF
>NA|TRBJ2-1|TRBV7-9|TRBD2
TGTGCCAGCAGCCTCTATCCAGCGGGGGGTTTAAATGAGCAGTTCTTC
CASSLYPAGGLNEQFF
>NA|TRBJ2-1|TRBV5-5|TRBD1
TGTGCCAGCAGCATCCTGACAGGGGGGTTTGGTAATAATGAGCAGTTCTTC
CASSILTGGFGNNEQFF
>medium-sized|TRBJ2-1|TRBV29-1|TRBD1
TGCAGCGTTCCGTATCCGGGACAGAATTACAATGAGCAGTTCTTC
CSVPYPGQNYNEQFF
>NA|TRBJ1-1|TRBV11-2|NA
TGTGCCAGCAGCAACTCCCCAGCAGGGGTATTGACTGAAGCTTTCTTT
CASSNSPAGVLTEAFF
>many|TRBJ2-3|TRBV6-4|TRBD2
TGTGCCAGCAGTCGACTAGCGGGGGGGCAGGGCACAGATACGCAGTATTTT
CASSRLAGGQGTDTQYF
>NA|TRBJ1-6|TRBV2|TRBD1
TGTGCCACTCAGGACAGGGGGTATAATTCACCCCTCCACTTT
CATQDRGYNSPLHF
>NA|TRBJ1-4|TRBV27|NA
TGTGCCAGCAGTGCCAAACAGGGAACCGAAAAACTGTTTTTT
CASSAKQGTEKLFF
>NA|TRBJ2-7|TRBV19|TRBD1
TGTGCCAGTAGTATACTATTCCCCGCTGGGGGACAGAGCTACGAGCAGTACTTC
CASSILFPAGGQSYEQYF
>NA|TRBJ2-5|TRBV4-1|NA
TGCGCCAGCAGCCAAGTAAGGGGGGAGACCCAGTACTTC
CASSQVRGETQYF
>NA|TRBJ2-1|TRBV6-5|TRBD1
TGTGCCAGCGGCCGGGACAGGGGGTACAATGAGCAGTTCTTC
CASGRDRGYNEQFF
>NA|TRBJ1-5|TRBV19|TRBD1
TGTGCCAGTAGTACCTGGGACAGGGCTGATCAGCCCCAGCATTTT
CASSTWDRADQPQHF
>NA|TRBJ1-5|TRBV18|NA
TGTGCCAGCTCAAGTGGGGGGGACCAGCCCCAGCATTTT
CASSSGGDQPQHF
>NA|TRBJ1-1|TRBV6-5|TRBD1
TGTGCCAGCAGTAGACAGGGGGCCCTGAACACTGAAGCTTTCTTT
CASSRQGALNTEAFF
>NA|TRBJ1-2|TRBV7-2|TRBD1
TGTGCCAGCAGCTTCCCGGGACAGGACACTGGCTACACCTTC
CASSFPGQDTGYTF
>NA|TRBJ2-7|TRBV5-5|NA
TGTGCCAGCTCCCGGGGTGAAGCCTACGAGCAGTACTTC
CASSRGEAYEQYF
>NA|TRBJ1-4|TRBV4-1|NA
TGCGCCAGCAGCCAAGAACTAAGGCAGGGTAATGAAAAACTGTTTTTT
CASSQELRQGNEKLFF
>NA|TRBJ2-7|TRBV27|TRBD1
TGTGCCAGCAGTCGTAGAACAGGGGTGACGGCCTACGAGCAGTACTTC
CASSRRTGVTAYEQYF
>NA|TRBJ2-7|TRBV4-1|TRBD2
TGCGCCAGCAGCCAAGTACCGGGGGGGACCTACGAGCAGTACTTC
CASSQVPGGTYEQYF
>NA|TRBJ1-2|TRBV25-1|NA
TGTGCCAGCAGTGAATTGGGGGGGACCCCTAACTATGGCTACACCTTC
CASSELGGTPNYGYTF
>NA|TRBJ2-7|TRBV5-6|TRBD1
TGTGCCAGCAGCCCCCAGGGGGCCCCCTACGAGCAGTACTTC
CASSPQGAPYEQYF
>NA|TRBJ2-1|TRBV10-3|NA
TGTGCCATCAGTGAGTCGAAGGCGGGGGCTTACAATGAGCAGTTCTTC
CAISESKAGAYNEQFF
>NA|TRBJ1-1|TRBV7-8|NA
TGTGCCAGCAGCCTTCCGCTGGCCACTGAAGCTTTCTTT
CASSLPLATEAFF
>NA|TRBJ2-7|TRBV19|NA
TGTGCCAGTAGTAAGGTGGGGAGAAGCTACGAGCAGTACTTC
CASSKVGRSYEQYF
>NA|TRBJ2-3|TRBV7-8|TRBD2
TGTGCCAGCAGCTTATACCGACTAGCCACTAGCACAGATACGCAGTATTTT
CASSLYRLATSTDTQYF
>NA|TRBJ1-3|TRBV5-4|NA
TGTGCCAGCAGCACTACAGGGATTGACACCATATATTTT
CASSTTGIDTIYF
>once|TRBJ1-1|TRBV3-1/TRBV3-2|NA
TGTGCCAGCAGCCAAGGGGTCACCCTAGGATCGTTAGGGGGTACTGAAGCTTTCTTT
CASSQGVTLGSLGGTEAFF
>NA|TRBJ2-7|TRBV6-6|NA
TGTGCCAGCAGTAAACCTCAGGGTTACGAGCAGTACTTC
CASSKPQGYEQYF
>few|TRBJ1-2|TRBV7-9|NA
TGTGCCAGCAGGGTTAACAGGGTTGGCTACACCTTC
CASRVNRVGYTF
>NA|TRBJ1-5|TRBV7-8|TRBD1
TGTGCCAGCAGCTTAGCCTATCAGGGGGCGGGCCAGCCCCAGCATTTT
CASSLAYQGAGQPQHF
>once|TRBJ2-6|TRBV4-3|NA
TGCGCCAGCAGCCAAGATTTTCACAGCACCTCTGGGGCCAACGTCCTGACTTTC
CASSQDFHSTSGANVLTF
>NA|TRBJ2-7|TRBV7-8|NA
TGTGCCAGCAGCTTAAGACTTCCCAGCGTCCACGAGCAGTACTTC
CASSLRLPSVHEQYF
>NA|TRBJ2-1|TRBV27|TRBD2
TGTGCCAGCGCACGTCCAGGACTAGCGGGGGGGTACAATGAGCAGTTCTTC
CASARPGLAGGYNEQFF
>NA|TRBJ2-6|TRBV19|NA
TGTGCCAGTAGTCCCCAGGTCTCCTCTGGGGCCAACGTCCTGACTTTC
CASSPQVSSGANVLTF
>NA|TRBJ1-5|TRBV2|NA
TGTGCCAGCAGACTAGACAGGACCCCATATCAGCCCCAGCATTTT
CASRLDRTPYQPQHF